Sequencing of this TCR beta chain was carried out in a study of blood T cell repertoires in COVID-19. About the research overall: The United States, Italy and Spain were the sources of the acute and convalescent COVID-19 samples.

This clone showed up just a few times. Clones were sequenced by immunoSEQ multiplex PCR, and TCRdb holds only the in-frame ones, with some missing. The sample consists of 140,000 to 150,000 clones, roughly 80% of them appearing once. CDR1 is SGHTA and CDR2 is FQGNSA in the germline V gene. V lost 1 base to trimming and J lost 13 bases, with 16 bases between them. The CDR3 loop spans 13 amino acids. V gene TRBV7-2 combines with J gene TRBJ1-2; possibly TRBD1 for D (5 bases). Material: peripheral blood. The TCR comes from a human donor in a cohort sampled during active COVID-19. The DNA of the CDR3 is TGTGCCAGCAGCTTAGGGGCACTGGTCGGGGGCACCTTC. As protein: CASSLGALVGGTF.